Below are 24 T cell receptor beta chains sequenced from a single sample in a study of blood T cell repertoires in COVID-19. The assay was immunoSEQ multiplex PCR, and TCRdb's table has in-frame clones only and misses some. In the table there are about 100,000 clones, about nine tenths of which are singletons. Material for sequencing was peripheral blood. The source is a human donor with active COVID-19. The donor label of this sample is uncertain.

The chain employs TRBV7-6 and TRBJ1-6; TRBD1 agrees at 7 bases. The CDR3 loop spans 15 amino acids. V dropped 1 base and J dropped 10; count of bases not matched to a gene: 7. CDR1 is SGHVS and CDR2 is FNYEAQ in the germline V gene. CDR3: CASSLEIGGRSPLHF. In DNA form, the CDR3 reads TGTGCCAGCAGCTTAGAAATAGGGGGCAGGTCACCCCTCCACTTT.

The count of this clone is one. V is TRBV19 and J is TRBJ2-7, with a possible D match to TRBD2 (6 bases). Germline V lookup: CDR1 LNHDA, CDR2 SQIVND (reference sequence). V lost 2 bases and J lost 1, with 9 bases in between. The CDR3 sequence is 14 residues long. CDR3 protein: CASSIYGTSYEQYF. The CDR3 nucleotides are TGTGCCAGTAGTATATACGGGACTTCCTACGAGCAGTACTTC.

The chain joins TRBV20-1 to TRBJ2-7; perhaps TRBD2 as D (5 bases). The CDR3 contains 12 residues. V gave up 3 bases and J gave up 2 bases, with 8 bases separating them. Per the germline V gene, CDR1 is DFQATT and CDR2 is SNEGSKA (reference sequence). Written as DNA, the CDR3 is TGCAGTGCTAGTTCGGAGGCCTACGAGCAGTACTTC. Its protein product is CSASSEAYEQYF.

The V gene is TRBV7-2, the J gene TRBJ2-3; TRBD2 matches at 13 bases. J was trimmed by 14 bases and V by 1 base; bases with no gene match: 3. Germline CDR1 is SGHTA and CDR2 is FQGNSA. CDR3 length: 13 amino acids. CDR3 sequence: CASSLETSGGSYF. The DNA for the CDR3 is TGTGCCAGCAGCTTAGAGACTAGCGGGGGGTCGTATTTT.

V usage is TRBV6-2 or TRBV6-3 and J usage is TRBJ2-5; unclear D gene. The CDR3 totals 13 residues. V was trimmed by 2 bases and J by 2 bases, leaving 6 bases between them. In germline, CDR1 is MNHEY, CDR2 SVGEGT. CDR3 amino acids: CASSYRRQETQYF. CDR3 DNA sequence: TGTGCCAGCAGTTACCGGCGGCAAGAGACCCAGTACTTC.

The chain employs TRBV23-1 and TRBJ1-2; a weak D match, TRBD1 (6 bases). TRBV23-1 is classed as an ORF, of uncertain function. The germline V and J ends were trimmed by 5 bases and 1 base, with 20 bases remaining between them. The CDR3 loop spans 17 amino acids. The CDR3 DNA is TGCGCCAGCAGTAAGGTGAAAGGACAGCGAGATAACTATGGCTACACCTTC. Amino acids: CASSKVKGQRDNYGYTF.

The gene calls are TRBV9 and TRBJ2-1, with TRBD1 matching 7 bases. CDR1 and CDR2 from the germline V gene are SGDLS and YYNGEE. This CDR3 comprises 15 residues. V lost 0 bases to trimming and J lost 5 bases; unmatched junction nucleotides: 5. CDR3 loop: CASSVGVGTDNEQFF. The CDR3, as DNA: TGTGCCAGCAGCGTAGGCGTCGGGACAGACAATGAGCAGTTCTTC. Together with reference TRBV9 and TRBJ2-1, the CDR3 gives the full variable domain: DSGVTQTPKHLITATGQRVTLRCSPRSGDLSVYWYQQSLDQGLQFLIQYYNGEERAKGNILERFSAQQFPDLHSELNLSSLELGDSALYFCASSVGVGTDNEQFFGPGTRLTVL.

The rearrangement uses TRBV7-8 and TRBJ2-7; D is unresolved. The V gene's germline CDR1 is SGHVS and CDR2 FQNEAQ. Trimming took 5 bases from V and 2 from J, leaving 13 bases between them. The CDR3 sequence is 14 residues long. The CDR3 nucleotides are TGTGCCAGCAGCCCCCGCAGGCAAGCCTACGAGCAGTACTTC. It is translated as CASSPRRQAYEQYF.

The V call is TRBV5-1, the J call TRBJ1-2; 8 bases align to TRBD1. The germline CDR1 and CDR2 sequences are SGHRS and YFSETQ. With 7 bases clipped from V and 8 bases from J, the junction kept 13 bases outside the gene matches. This CDR3 is built from 14 residues. The chain's CDR3 is CASEPGTGPEGYTF. CDR3 nucleotide sequence: TGCGCCAGCGAACCCGGGACAGGACCCGAGGGCTACACCTTC.

The rearrangement links TRBV5-3 to TRBJ1-1; 7 nucleotides align to TRBD1. TRBV5-3 is classed as an ORF, of uncertain function. The CDR3 consists of 15 residues. The trim removed 0 bases at V and 1 base at J, leaving 3 bases unmatched. The CDR3 DNA is TGTGCCAGAAGCTTGGCAGGGGGAGAGAACACTGAAGCTTTCTTT. It encodes CARSLAGGENTEAFF.

J is TRBJ1-1 and V is TRBV6-6; a weak D match, TRBD1 (5 bases). V lost 11 bases and J 1 base, leaving 20 bases between the germline ends. The length of the CDR3 is 15 residues. Germline-derived CDR1 and CDR2 are MNHNY and SVGAGI (reference sequence). For the CDR3, the DNA is TGTGCCGGGAGTGGAGGGGTGAGAGGGAACACTGAAGCTTTCTTT. Its protein product is CAGSGGVRGNTEAFF.

The chain has TRBV9 and TRBJ2-1; 14 bases fit TRBD2. J lost 12 bases, V lost 3 bases, and 8 bases had no gene match. The germline CDR1 and CDR2 sequences are SGDLS and YYNGEE. The CDR3 spans 15 residues. The DNA for the CDR3 is TGTGCCAGCAGCGCGATGACTAGCGGGGGGGCCGGGCAGTTCTTC. Its translation is CASSAMTSGGAGQFF.

The table lists this clone with a count of one. The rearrangement uses TRBV28 and TRBJ1-2; D is uncertain. The germline CDR1 and CDR2 sequences are MDHEN and SYDVKM. Deletions cut 3 bases from V and 8 bases from J, with 13 bases between. This CDR3 has 13 residues. The CDR3 loop reads CASSFVSREGYTF. The CDR3 DNA is TGTGCCAGCAGTTTTGTTTCTAGGGAGGGCTACACCTTC.

The gene calls are TRBV5-1 and TRBJ1-4; 9 bases agree with TRBD1. Per germline, CDR1 SGHRS and CDR2 YFSETQ. Trimming took 6 bases from V and 7 from J; bases not matched to a gene: 4. The CDR3 runs to 13 residues. The CDR3 sequence is CASKGQGFEKLFF. CDR3 nucleotides: TGCGCCAGCAAAGGACAGGGGTTTGAAAAACTGTTTTTT.

The chain couples TRBV6-2 or TRBV6-3 to TRBJ1-2; D remains unclear. The CDR3 loop spans 13 amino acids. Germline assignment: CDR1 MNHEY and CDR2 SVGEGT. V was pared by 6 bases and J by 7 bases, with 15 bases between. Here the CDR3 reads CASSPGGTLGYTF. The CDR3 nucleotides read TGTGCCAGCAGCCCCGGAGGCACGCTTGGCTACACCTTC.

CDR3 sequence reads: CASSLDSSGAYEQYF. The CDR3 coding sequence is TGTGCCAGCAGCTTAGACAGTAGCGGAGCCTACGAGCAGTACTTC. The J gene is TRBJ2-7, the V gene TRBV7-6; D is possibly TRBD2 (6 bases). Germline CDR1 is SGHVS and CDR2 is FNYEAQ. There are 15 residues in the CDR3. The V and J ends lost 1 base and 2 bases respectively, with 12 bases between them.

The chain combines TRBV6-5 with TRBJ1-6, with D possibly TRBD1 on 5 matching bases. Trimming stripped 4 bases from V and 7 bases from J, with 11 bases between. CDR1 and CDR2 (germline): MNHEY, SVGAGI. This CDR3 region has 14 residues. The CDR3 DNA follows: TGTGCCAGCAGTTCACAGGTTAGGAATTCACCCCTCCACTTT. As protein: CASSSQVRNSPLHF.

The rearrangement links TRBV6-2 or TRBV6-3 to TRBJ2-1, with D possibly being TRBD2 (7 bases). There are 15 residues in the CDR3. Germline-derived CDR1 and CDR2 are MNHEY and SVGEGT. V lost 2 bases to trimming and J lost 6 bases, with 14 bases between them. The CDR3 spells CASSYEQGGGNEQFF. CDR3 nucleotides: TGTGCCAGCAGTTACGAACAGGGAGGGGGCAATGAGCAGTTCTTC.

The chain uses TRBV20-1 and TRBJ1-1; no firm D call. The V gene's germline CDR1 is DFQATT and CDR2 SNEGSKA (reference sequence). Trimming took off 0 bases at V and 10 bases at J, with 6 bases between the two ends. The CDR3 extends over 10 amino acids. CDR3 protein: CSARDSLAFF. In DNA, the CDR3 is TGCAGTGCTAGAGATTCCCTAGCTTTCTTT.

The table lists this clone with many counts. V usage is TRBV11-2 and J usage is TRBJ2-2, with 7 bases that match TRBD1. In germline, CDR1 is SGHAT, CDR2 FQNNGV. The V segment lost 3 bases and the J segment 7 bases; nucleotides outside the gene matches: 11. CDR3 length equals 16 residues. The CDR3 spells CASSLLTGLGVGELFF. CDR3 DNA: TGTGCCAGCAGCTTGTTGACAGGGCTCGGTGTCGGGGAGCTGTTTTTT.

The CDR3 loop reads CASSFVLSQRNGYTF. CDR3 nucleotides: TGTGCCAGCAGCTTTGTCCTCAGTCAAAGAAATGGCTACACCTTC. The chain uses TRBV5-4 and TRBJ1-2; D unclear. Germline V gives CDR1 SGHNT, CDR2 YYREEE (reference sequence). The CDR3 extends over 15 amino acids. Trimming stripped 2 bases from V and 6 bases from J, with 17 bases between.

The rearrangement joins TRBV6-4 to TRBJ2-1; TRBD2 might be the D (5 bases). V lost 3 bases to trimming and J lost 4 bases, with 19 bases between them. Germline values: CDR1 MRHNA, CDR2 SNTAGT. The CDR3 has 17 residues. The CDR3 loop reads CASSDEGDVTPYNEQFF. The CDR3 bases are TGTGCCAGCAGTGATGAGGGCGATGTAACCCCTTACAATGAGCAGTTCTTC.

The J gene is TRBJ2-4, the V gene TRBV19, with 8 bases lining up with TRBD2. V trimming: 1 base; J trimming: 6 bases; junction bases outside the gene matches: 2. There are 14 residues in the CDR3. The germline CDR1 and CDR2 sequences are LNHDA and SQIVND (reference sequence). DNA for the CDR3: TGTGCCAGTAGTATAGCGGGGGGGTCAAACATTCAGTACTTC. Protein sequence: CASSIAGGSNIQYF.

The chain carries TRBV27 and TRBJ2-2, with 12 bases matching TRBD2. CDR3 length equals 16 residues. Germline CDR1 is MNHEY and CDR2 is SMNVEV (reference sequence). Trimming removed 6 bases from V and 4 bases from J; junction bases left unmatched: 6. The CDR3 loop is CASRPSGGAVTGELFF. The CDR3 region has the DNA TGTGCCAGCAGACCTAGCGGGGGGGCGGTCACCGGGGAGCTGTTTTTT.